This TCR beta chain was obtained from a study of cytomegalovirus exposure and HLA in healthy donors. The study, taken as a whole, reports: Per a later analysis, 15,000 to 20,000 TCR beta sequences showed association with HLA alleles at 0.05 false discovery rate. Investigators reported approximately 150 TCR beta chains as tied to cytomegalovirus. One variant, a missense change in DCLRE1C, was linked in a later analysis to TCR beta V- and J-gene trimming.

The study sampled nominally healthy donors, though unrecorded immune exposures were likely. Points on this clone: Its cognate antigen is unknown.

Primers: 60 Vbeta forward and 13 Jbeta reverse. The table came from immunoSEQ multiplex PCR; TCRdb's copy has only in-frame clones and leaves some out. In total, the table holds 130,000 or so clones. V was pared by 7 bases and J by 1 base, with 14 bases between. The germline CDR1 and CDR2 sequences are MDHEN and SYDVKM. The CDR3 loop spans 15 amino acids. The chain is built from TRBV28 and TRBJ1-5; a weak D match, TRBD1 (5 bases). The sequence derives from a woman aged 40 to 49 in good health and CMV-seronegative. The source material was PBMCs. Written as DNA, the CDR3 is TGTGCCAGCAAGGTGAAAGGGGAAAGCAATCAGCCCCAGCATTTT. It encodes CASKVKGESNQPQHF.